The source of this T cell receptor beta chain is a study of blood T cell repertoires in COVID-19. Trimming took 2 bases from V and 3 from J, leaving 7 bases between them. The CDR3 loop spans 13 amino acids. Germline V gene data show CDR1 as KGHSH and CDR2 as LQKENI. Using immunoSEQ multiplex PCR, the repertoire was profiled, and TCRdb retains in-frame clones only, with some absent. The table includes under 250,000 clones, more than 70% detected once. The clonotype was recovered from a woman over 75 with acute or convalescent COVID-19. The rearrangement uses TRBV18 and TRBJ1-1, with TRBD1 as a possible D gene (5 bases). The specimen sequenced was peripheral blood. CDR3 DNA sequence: TGTGCCAGCTCACCATCCAGGGACACTGAAGCTTTCTTT. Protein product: CASSPSRDTEAFF. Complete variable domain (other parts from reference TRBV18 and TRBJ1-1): NAGVMQNPRHLVRRRGQEARLRCSPMKGHSHVYWYRQLPEEGLKFMVYLQKENIIDESGMPKERFSAEFPKEGPSILRIQQVVRGDSAAYFCASSPSRDTEAFFGQGTRLTVV.